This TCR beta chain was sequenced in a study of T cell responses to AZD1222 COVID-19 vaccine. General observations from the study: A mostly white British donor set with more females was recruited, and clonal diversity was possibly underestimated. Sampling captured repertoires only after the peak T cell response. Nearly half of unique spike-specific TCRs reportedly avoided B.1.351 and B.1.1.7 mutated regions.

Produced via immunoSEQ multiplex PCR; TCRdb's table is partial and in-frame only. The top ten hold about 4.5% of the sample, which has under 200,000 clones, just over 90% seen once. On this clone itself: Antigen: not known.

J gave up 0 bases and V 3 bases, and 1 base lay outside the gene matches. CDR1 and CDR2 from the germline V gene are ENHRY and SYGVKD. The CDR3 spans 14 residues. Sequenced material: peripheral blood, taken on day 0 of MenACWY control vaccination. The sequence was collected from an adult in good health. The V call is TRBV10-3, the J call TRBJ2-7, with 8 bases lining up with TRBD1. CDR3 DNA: TGTGCCATCAGTGAAGGGACAGGCTCCTACGAGCAGTACTTC. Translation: CAISEGTGSYEQYF.